Below, 18 T cell receptor beta chains from the same sample are listed, as sequenced in a study of beta chain features in type 1 diabetes. TCRB transcripts that were expressed got sequenced, as all of the isolated RNA had been reverse transcribed. Data came from immunoSEQ multiplex PCR; TCRdb stores just in-frame clones and leaves some out. This sample yields 140,000 or so clones, of which around a tenth are seen a single time; roughly 0.74% belongs to the top ten. The specimen was central memory CD4+ T cells from blood. The source of these receptors is a man between 18 and 29 years old in good health.

This clone was detected only a few times. The V gene is TRBV12-2, the J gene TRBJ2-3; TRBD1, as called in the table, went unchecked against the DNA. TRBV12-2 is described as a pseudogene. This CDR3 has 16 residues. The CDR3 sequence is CASRLYTGGYTDTQYF. The CDR3 DNA follows: TGTGCAAGTCGCTTATATACAGGGGGGTACACAGATACGCAGTATTTT.

This clone came up a few times. The chain joins TRBV19 to TRBJ2-2, with D uncertain. In germline, CDR1 is LNHDA, CDR2 SQIVND (reference sequence). The CDR3 covers 13 residues. V dropped 3 bases and J dropped 1 base, with 3 bases sitting between them. DNA for the CDR3: TGTGCCAGTAGTATCTGGAACACCGGGGAGCTGTTTTTT. This gives the protein CASSIWNTGELFF.

This chain connects TRBV28 to TRBJ1-5; 8 nucleotides match TRBD1. This CDR3 contains 14 residues. Trimming at V came to 6 bases and at J to 6 bases, leaving 7 bases not matched to a gene. The germline CDR1 and CDR2 sequences are MDHEN and SYDVKM. Here the CDR3 reads CASSPTGGGQPQHF. The DNA for the CDR3 is TGTGCCAGCAGCCCTACAGGGGGGGGTCAGCCCCAGCATTTT.

This clone was counted a few times. This chain joins TRBV7-3 and TRBJ1-6; D might be TRBD1 (6 bases). The CDR3 extends over 15 amino acids. Trimming removed 0 bases from V and 8 bases from J, with 11 bases in between. Germline V gene data show CDR1 as SGHTA and CDR2 as FQGTGA. The CDR3 coding sequence is TGTGCCAGCAGCTTAACGTTTGCAGGGGATTCACCCCTCCACTTT. Its translation: CASSLTFAGDSPLHF. The whole variable domain, remainder taken from reference TRBV7-3 and TRBJ1-6, is GAGVSQTPSNKVTEKGKYVELRCDPISGHTALYWYRQSLGQGPEFLIYFQGTGAADDSGLPNDRFFAVRPEGSVSTLKIQRTERGDSAVYLCASSLTFAGDSPLHFGNGTRLTVT.

V usage is TRBV29-1 and J usage is TRBJ1-3; D is possibly TRBD1 (5 bases). CDR1 is SQVTM, CDR2 ANQGSEA, per germline. The V end was cut by 4 bases, the J end by 0 bases, with 10 bases between. The CDR3 contains 14 residues. CDR3 in amino acids: CSVVEGSSGNTIYF. The CDR3 DNA is TGCAGCGTTGTGGAGGGGAGCTCTGGAAACACCATATATTTT.

This clone turned up a few times. Relative to the germline gene, one junction end is altered; a read error may explain this. This chain joins TRBV7-2 and TRBJ1-1; TRBD1 matches 9 bases. The CDR3 has 12 residues. CDR1 is SGHTA and CDR2 is FQGNSA in the germline V gene. CDR3 loop: CASSLDRGETFF. The CDR3 nucleotides are TGTGCCAGCAGTCTGGACAGGGGTGAAACTTTCTTT.

V gene TRBV27 combines with J gene TRBJ1-3, with D unresolved. V was cut by 0 bases and J by 0 bases, with 3 bases left in between. The CDR3 consists of 14 residues. Germline loops: CDR1 MNHEY, CDR2 SMNVEV (reference sequence). The CDR3 nucleotides are TGTGCCAGCAGTTTATCTCGCTCTGGAAACACCATATATTTT. Its protein is CASSLSRSGNTIYF.

This clone was counted between two and nine times. The V and J genes are TRBV28 and TRBJ1-1, with a tentative D call TRBD1 (5 bases). The CDR3 has 13 amino acids. The germline V gene encodes CDR1 MDHEN and CDR2 SYDVKM. V lost 5 bases and J 3 bases, leaving 10 bases between the germline ends. CDR3 DNA: TGTGCCAGCAGTCTTTGGGGGGACACTGAAGCTTTCTTT. Encoded protein: CASSLWGDTEAFF.

This clone has more than one count but fewer than ten. At the DNA level, this CDR3 is encoded by other sequences in the same sample as well. This chain links TRBV10-1 with TRBJ2-3; D remains ambiguous. With 2 bases removed from V and 1 base from J, the gap between germline ends came to 4 bases. The CDR3 consists of 13 residues. In germline, CDR1 is WNHNN, CDR2 SYGVQD (reference sequence). CDR3 amino acids: CASSEAGTDTQYF. The CDR3 DNA follows: TGCGCCAGCAGTGAGGCGGGCACAGATACGCAGTATTTT.

The V gene is TRBV5-4, the J gene TRBJ1-6; 8 bases are shared with TRBD1. Losses at the gene ends were 4 bases for V and 10 bases for J; bases not matched to a gene: 10. The CDR3 contains 15 residues. Germline CDR1 SGHNT, CDR2 YYREEE (reference sequence). CDR3 sequence reads: CASSRGQGSESPLHF. CDR3 DNA: TGTGCCAGCAGCCGCGGACAGGGAAGTGAATCACCCCTCCACTTT. Supplemented by reference TRBV5-4 and TRBJ1-6, the full variable domain reads ETGVTQSPTHLIKTRGQQVTLRCSSQSGHNTVSWYQQALGQGPQFIFQYYREEENGRGNFPPRFSGLQFPNYSSELNVNALELDDSALYLCASSRGQGSESPLHFGNGTRLTVT.

The rearrangement uses TRBV5-8 and TRBJ2-6; no clear D gene. The V end lost 0 bases, the J end lost 2 bases, and 6 bases lay between the germline ends. There are 15 residues in the CDR3. Per germline, CDR1 SGHTS and CDR2 YDEGEE. The DNA for the CDR3 is TGTGCCAGCAGCTTGGCTGAGGCTGGGGCCAACGTCCTGACTTTC. Protein product: CASSLAEAGANVLTF.

The V call is TRBV29-1, the J call TRBJ1-5; TRBD1 matches at 8 bases. The CDR3 is 13 residues long. The germline gives CDR1 SQVTM, CDR2 ANQGSEA. V shed 7 bases and J 8 bases; nucleotides not matched to a gene: 10. The CDR3 loop reads CSALGQGGKPQHF. In DNA form, the CDR3 reads TGCAGCGCCCTCGGACAGGGAGGAAAGCCCCAGCATTTT.

As for this clone: Within the sample, other DNA sequences also encode this same CDR3. The chain links TRBV28 to TRBJ2-7; 10 bases are a match to TRBD1. The CDR3 is 13 residues long. Germline CDR1 is MDHEN and CDR2 is SYDVKM. V lost 9 bases to trimming and J lost 0 bases; unmatched junction nucleotides: 2. The CDR3 here is CASRQGASYEQYF. CDR3 DNA sequence: TGTGCCAGTCGACAGGGGGCCTCCTACGAGCAGTACTTC.

The V call is TRBV6-1, the J call TRBJ2-3; 14 bases map to TRBD2. This CDR3 is built from 17 residues. Germline CDR1 MNHNS, CDR2 SASEGT. The V gene end was trimmed by 0 bases and the J gene end by 3 bases; junction bases not matched to a gene: 2. CDR3: CASSEAGTSGGTDTQYF. CDR3 bases: TGTGCCAGCAGTGAAGCCGGGACTAGCGGGGGTACAGATACGCAGTATTTT.

V and J are TRBV9 and TRBJ1-4; 9 bases fit TRBD1. With V trimmed by 0 bases and J by 4 bases, 4 bases remained unmatched. Germline assignment: CDR1 SGDLS and CDR2 YYNGEE. CDR3 length: 16 amino acids. The CDR3: CASSVDLDRGNEKLFF. CDR3 DNA sequence: TGTGCCAGCAGCGTAGACTTGGACAGGGGTAATGAAAAACTGTTTTTT.

The J gene is TRBJ2-7, the V gene TRBV5-4; no reliable D call. Germline V CDR1 and CDR2: SGHNT, YYREEE (reference sequence). Trimming took 1 base from V and 7 from J, leaving 12 bases between them. The length of the CDR3 is 13 residues. CDR3 in DNA: TGTGCCAGCAGCTTGAGAGATCCCTGGGAGCAGTACTTC. The encoded protein is CASSLRDPWEQYF.

This clone came up many times. V is TRBV19 and J is TRBJ2-1; D is perhaps TRBD1 (5 bases). Germline values: CDR1 LNHDA, CDR2 SQIVND (reference sequence). V lost 2 bases and J lost 0, with 14 bases in between. The CDR3 spans 17 residues. This chain's CDR3 is CASSIFQGGASYNEQFF. CDR3 coding DNA: TGTGCCAGTAGTATATTTCAGGGCGGTGCCTCCTACAATGAGCAGTTCTTC.

This clone was picked up many times. V is TRBV30 and J is TRBJ2-1, with 16 bases lining up with TRBD2. This CDR3 comprises 16 residues. J gave up 9 bases and V 1 base, and 6 bases lay outside the gene matches. Germline CDR1 GTSNPN, CDR2 SVGIG (reference sequence). In nucleotides, the CDR3 is TGTGCCTGGAGTGGCGGGACTAGCGGGGGGGGCTTTGAGCAGTTCTTC. Its protein product is CAWSGGTSGGGFEQFF.